In its sample, the clone carrying this T cell receptor (beta chain) was seen many times. The antigen is unknown. This sample is drawn from a study of T cells after yellow fever vaccination. Findings of the study overall: High-abundance clonotypes from the bulk population could contaminate FACS-sorted repertoires.

From germline, CDR1 is MGHDK and CDR2 SYGVNS. V lost 1 base to trimming and J lost 6 bases, with 16 bases between them. The CDR3 runs to 15 residues. TCRdb redid the calling of the 5' RACE reads with MiXCR, one entry per CDR3 protein. The sample carries more than 200,000 distinct CDR3 sequences, approximately 3.5% recorded once. The chain employs TRBV25-1 and TRBJ2-7, with D possibly called TRBD1 or TRBD2 (5 bases each). The clonotype was recovered from a man between 18 and 35 years old who received the YFV17D yellow fever vaccine. The sequencing here drew on PBMCs, taken 15 days after the yellow fever booster vaccination. The CDR3 sequence is CASSELGQGEVEQYF. The CDR3 bases are TGTGCCAGCAGTGAATTGGGGCAGGGAGAGGTCGAGCAGTACTTC.